This T cell receptor beta chain was found in a study of human thymus T cells. Study outcomes and limitations: Highly overlapping thymic repertoires in unrelated individuals were reported by related research.

This CDR3 has 22 amino acids. V was pared by 3 bases and J by 2 bases, with 29 bases between. Looked up from germline, CDR1 is LGHNA and CDR2 is YSLEER. Method: immunoSEQ multiplex PCR; TCRdb's copy keeps in-frame clones and lacks some. In the table there are about 130,000 clones, around 94% of which are singletons. Remarks on this clone: Its antigen is not known.

Thymic samples were excised during corrective heart operations. Healthy Finnish infants having corrective surgery for congenital heart defects served as donors. Sequenced: thymus tissue. The sequence derives from a boy younger than two with a congenital heart defect but otherwise immunologically healthy. The J gene is TRBJ2-6, the V gene TRBV4-3, with D unclear. The CDR3 sequence is CASSHKEWPDRYSLPGANVLTF. The CDR3 bases are TGCGCCAGCAGCCACAAGGAGTGGCCCGATCGGTACTCCCTCCCTGGGGCCAACGTCCTGACTTTC.